The rows below give T cell receptor beta chains drawn from one sample of a study of cytomegalovirus exposure and HLA in healthy donors. Some clones are missing from TCRdb's copy, which holds only in-frame ones; the method was immunoSEQ multiplex PCR. Of roughly 100,000 clones in the sample, around 82% were seen once. Sequenced sample: PBMCs. These receptor sequences come from a woman aged 18 to 35 in good health and CMV-seropositive. Each CDR3 is given with its conserved first and last residue. The order of the fields is CDR3 protein, V gene, J gene.

CASGYAPGYDQPQHF,TRBV6-5,TRBJ1-5
CASSFPADTQYF,TRBV5-1,TRBJ2-3
CASRRDRNYSNQPQHF,TRBV28,TRBJ1-5
CASSLAGGDTQYF,TRBV5-6,TRBJ2-3
CASLGSGGSNEKLFF,TRBV2,TRBJ1-4
CASSPTGGLQYEQFF,TRBV28,TRBJ2-1
CASSLEGGNQPQHF,TRBV7-9,TRBJ1-5
CASSLGLAGGAGELFF,TRBV5-1,TRBJ2-2
CASSSSTDTQYF,TRBV7-6,TRBJ2-3
CASSLAGVNTEAFF,TRBV7-6,TRBJ1-1